In this sample, the clone carrying this T cell receptor (beta chain) turned up many times. As yet, its antigen is unknown. This sample was taken from a study of T cells in Graves' hyperthyroidism and ophthalmopathy. Study-level background: The blood sample was taken at first diagnosis, before treatment began. Study-wide points: In blood, most of the thyroid clonotypes expanded above 0.001 were also present. Ophthalmopathy prediction by the model preceded onset by a median about 6 months.

Amplified TCR beta CDR3 regions came from RNA transcripts. TCR CDR3 regions were first amplified by RT-PCR with HTBI primers. TCRdb analysed the multiplex PCR reads with MiXCR anew, one entry per CDR3 protein. The sample has around 540,000 distinct CDR3 sequences, around 16% seen once. Each diagnosis drew on symptoms, thyroxine, TRAb, thyroid ultrasound and orbital computed tomography findings. The V and J ends lost 4 bases and 1 base, in that order; junction bases with no gene match: 4. Germline V gene sequence: CDR1 SGHRS, CDR2 YFSETQ. The CDR3 length is 14 residues. This chain links TRBV5-1 with TRBJ1-1; 7 bases fit TRBD1. Sequenced: blood. The receptor's source is a woman aged 25 to 39 with Graves' ophthalmopathy. CDR3 protein: CASSEGQPNTEAFF. Here the CDR3 DNA reads TGCGCCAGCAGCGAGGGACAGCCGAACACTGAAGCTTTCTTT. Together with reference TRBV5-1 and TRBJ1-1, the CDR3 gives the full variable domain: KAGVTQTPRYLIKTRGQQVTLSCSPISGHRSVSWYQQTPGQGLQFLFEYFSETQRNKGNFPGRFSGRQFSNSRSEMNVSTLELGDSALYLCASSEGQPNTEAFFGQGTRLTVV.